A single TCR beta chain is shown here with its context. Its specific antigen is unknown. Libraries were built with the immunoSEQ multiplex PCR assay. A mixture of 60 forward primers for TCR Vbeta segments and 13 reverse primers for TCR Jbeta segments was used in the multiplex PCR. A multiplex PCR assay on genomic DNA amplified the CDR3 region of rearranged TCR beta genes. The amplified TCR beta libraries were sequenced on the Illumina HiSeq System as 87-base-pair reads. On the study's bioinformatics: In a later analysis, 80 million or so unique TCR beta chains were counted across the approximately 640 repertoires, and around 10 million of these chains were shared by at least two donors. To remove PCR and sequencing errors, raw reads were error-corrected and collapsed into unique sequences using a nearest-neighbor algorithm that merged closely related sequences. V, D and J gene segments were assigned by aligning CDR3 sequences to IMGT reference sequences. For a sequence to be retained, at least a six-nucleotide match to both a V gene segment and a J gene segment was required. Rearrangements were called productive when the CDR3 lacked stop codons and stayed in frame with V and J; all others were non-productive. CDR3 was defined according to IMGT convention as the region running from the second conserved V-encoded cysteine to the conserved J-encoded phenylalanine. Sequences without an unambiguous match to a single V gene segment were excluded from the earlier analysis of about 630 of the donors. An earlier analysis of a few hundred of the donors called V segments functional above 56.7% productive rearrangements and segregating when the between-donor standard deviation exceeded 5%. A statistical classification framework was built for diagnosing cytomegalovirus status from the catalog of TCR beta chain sequences. In a later analysis, TCR nucleotide sequences were compared against IMGT/GENE-DB human TR gene sequences so that V and J genes could be assigned. The TCRdist pipeline was used in a later analysis to assign CDR3 sequences and most-parsimonious VDJ recombination scenarios. In a later analysis, each TCR beta chain was defined by its CDR3 amino acid sequence together with its V-gene family, and reads without a unique V-gene family were excluded. In a later analysis, 500 to 700 highly shared, low-generation-probability nucleotide sequences were removed to address suspected cross-contamination and a sequencing artifact. In a later analysis, a clonal expansion index was calculated for each public chain from normalized within-repertoire ranks of inferred template counts. In a later analysis, generation probabilities were computed with a VDJ recombination model fitted to out-of-frame rearrangements, and the resulting probabilities were checked against IGoR. A later analysis scored TCR-TCR, TCR-HLA and TCR-CMV co-occurrence with hypergeometric tests, applying a repertoire-size bias correction to TCR pairs. To estimate false discovery rates, a later analysis permuted the HLA or CMV assignments 20 times. In a later analysis, co-occurring TCRs were grouped with DBSCAN, and TCRdist sequence similarity was added when clustering was performed within HLA-allele-positive subsets. Repertoires with fewer than 30,000 or more than 120,000 public chains, plus five repertoires with anomalous nucleotide sharing, were excluded from co-occurrence clustering. Not all clones reach the TCRdb copy of this immuneACCESS table, which keeps in-frame sequences only. Checked studies attribute under half of the gap to unresolved V genes and leave the rest unexplained. V and J calls and clone size come straight from that table; D and trimming were deduced from the DNA. This sample's table lists around 80,000 clones. Together, the top ten hold about 0.83% of the sample.

The entry originates in a study of cytomegalovirus exposure and HLA in healthy donors (dated by TCRdb to 2016 to 2017). Describing the broader study: In an earlier analysis of approximately 640 of the donors, less than 350 Gb of sequence data and some 120 million unique TCR beta sequences from about 179 million T cells were reported. Among 398 genotyped donors of the cohort, an average of approximately 240,000 unique TCR beta nucleotide sequences were sequenced per donor, 15% to 20% of them non-productive. Typing coverage varied by locus: roughly 629-640 donors for A, B, C, DRB1 and DQB1; some 520 for DQA1; over 600 for DPA1; around 450 for DPB1. A later genetic analysis took genome-wide SNP genotypes for about three fifths of the 666 donors and used that subset as a discovery cohort. The T cell repertoires of several hundred subjects were profiled by immunosequencing and related to cytomegalovirus serostatus. High-throughput TCR immunosequencing, statistical association of individual TCRs with disease status, and machine learning were combined to predict cytomegalovirus infection status. All discovery cohort repertoires had been generated on a single sequencing platform. An earlier analysis of some 500 of the donors applied high-throughput TCR beta sequencing to assess whether each TCR beta V gene segment acted as functional or pseudogenic. Of the roughly 400 genotyped donors, approximately 80% fell in the genetic ancestry cluster associated with self-reported Caucasian donors. Donor age, sex, ethnicity and CMV serostatus were collected together with the repertoire data. Along with the roughly 610-subject first cohort, a separate validation cohort of over 90 different subjects was used. The study aimed to test whether signatures of past pathogen exposure could be identified by cataloging public T cell receptors. To study patterns of TCR occurrence, a later analysis re-analyzed previously published TCR beta repertoires from just over 650 donors and added high-resolution HLA genotyping. Roughly 5 DR-DQ haplotypes were handled as single units for association and clustering, since linkage in the cohort was strong. An early release covering roughly 640 HLA-typed donors comprised around 300 gigabases of sequencing data and roughly 85 million unique TCR sequences. In the later analysis, no new phenotypic data were used to find candidate immune exposures; instead, reliance was placed on TCR beta sequences and their occurrence across donors. HLA typing included class I and class II loci at four-digit resolution. General findings and caveats noted by the study authors: In a later analysis, 16,951 TCR beta sequences were associated with specific HLA alleles at a false discovery rate of 0.05. The classifier was reported to diagnose cytomegalovirus status with high specificity and sensitivity in both the original and validation cohorts. Correlated functional status among segregating V segments might be attributable to linkage disequilibrium, but an unknown experimental factor could not be ruled out. A later analysis found that TCR association rates varied across HLA loci, with DRB1 alleles showing the most associated TCRs and HLA-C alleles the fewest. A cluster of highly shared sequence variants was judged likely to be a technical artifact of the sequencing pipeline. The authors suggested that the approach could potentially be generalized to other disease states and immunological phenotypes. The only immune exposure information available for the cohort was CMV serostatus. Roughly 15 rarely observed V segments, including chromosome 9 orphons, were excluded from the earlier analysis of approximately 500 of the donors because counts were too low. Because the 87-base-pair reads could not distinguish some IMGT-functional V segments, including TRBV6-2 and TRBV6-3, those segments were excluded. A few of the identified cytomegalovirus-associated TCR beta chains were confirmed in vitro to be specific for cytomegalovirus antigens. Across donors, most TCR sequences were observed very rarely, whereas some public TCRs were present in many individuals. In the study, approximately 160 TCR beta chains were listed as associated with cytomegalovirus. The cohort was sequenced for TCR beta chains only, and without alpha or paired-chain data the features that could be detected were limited. Roughly uniform sequencing depth across donors was assumed in presence/absence analyses, although this assumption may not hold. A later analysis reported that several top co-occurrence clusters appeared linked to parvovirus B19, influenza, CMV and Epstein-Barr virus. A later genetic analysis associated a missense DCLRE1C variant with V-gene and J-gene trimming of TCR beta chains, and an independent cohort replicated the association. Because HLA typing was missing for some donors at each locus, association tests included only the typed subset. A further reported finding was that TCR beta sequences accurately predicted the HLA-A and HLA-B alleles for most subjects in the first cohort. Strong co-occurrence of HLA alleles, especially DR and DQ, made assigning TCR associations to individual alleles difficult. In a later analysis, most CMV-associated TCR beta chains were found to appear HLA-restricted, with HLA associations seemingly driven largely by CMV exposure. A later genetic analysis reported fewer N-insertions in productive TCRs among donors in an Asian-associated ancestry cluster than the roughly 720-donor mean. An earlier analysis of 587 of the donors showed that most TCR beta V segments appeared in productive rearrangements either about 90% or about 30% of the time, which broadly matched IMGT annotations. In a later analysis, HLA-associated TCR beta chains showed more clonal expansion and lower generation probabilities than non-associated chains that were equally common.

The CDR3 covers 14 residues, taking in both the cysteine and the phenylalanine. Only the CDR3 part of the read is kept: 42 bases, read in frame from the first base. The germline V gene specifies MNHEY as CDR1 and SVGAGI as CDR2. V is shortened by 5 bases, J by 3 bases, and the region joining them spans 14 bases. The cohort was made up of about 670 healthy bone marrow donors. At the time of sampling, every cohort member was nominally healthy, though immune exposures that went unrecorded were likely present. The donor tested CMV seronegative, placing the donor among the 350 to 400 seronegative members of the cohort. A peripheral blood sample was collected from each donor, and TCR beta sequencing was performed on peripheral blood mononuclear cells. The Qiagen DNeasy Blood Extraction Kit was used to extract genomic DNA from the blood cell samples.

The origin of this receptor is a boy between 10 and 17 years old in good health and CMV-seronegative. Sequencing was done on a sample of PBMCs. This receptor chain uses TRBV6-5 and TRBJ2-7; matching of 6 bases hints at TRBD1 as the D gene. The CDR3 protein sequence reads: CASSLRDTSYEQYF. The DNA is TGTGCCAGCAGTCTCCGGGACACCAGCTACGAGCAGTACTTC.